The clone carrying this T cell receptor beta chain was counted at least ten times. Antigen unknown. Between the trimmed V and J ends, which lost 4 bases and 5 bases, there was a span of 20 bases. Germline CDR1 reads SGHAT; CDR2 reads FQNNGV. CDR3 length equals 16 residues. The entry originates in a study of Graves' ophthalmopathy and Graves' hyperthyroidism. At the level of the study: Stable hyperthyroidism denotes an absence of ophthalmopathy throughout 18 months of follow-up. Study results and caveats: At about 69% sensitivity and approximately 78% specificity, the model predicted progression of the ophthalmopathy. In blood appeared most of the expanded thyroid clonotypes whose frequency exceeded 0.001.

The diagnosis was founded upon clinical symptoms, serum thyroxine, TRAb, thyroid ultrasound and orbital computed tomography. RNA transcripts served as template for amplifying TCR beta CDR3 sequences. First-round RT-PCR used HTBI primers; second-round multiplex PCR followed. MiXCR was run by TCRdb on the multiplex PCR reads, yielding one entry per CDR3 protein. This sample yields around 1.1 million distinct CDR3 sequences, of which about two fifths are seen a single time; 11% belongs to the top ten. V gene TRBV11-2 combines with J gene TRBJ2-5, with D possibly TRBD2 on 6 matching bases. This TCR came from an adult man with Graves' hyperthyroidism. The specimen sequenced was peripheral blood or thyroid tissue (not recorded which). The CDR3 reads CASSSTLGGATETQYF. In DNA form, the CDR3 reads TGTGCCAGCAGCTCTACCCTGGGGGGAGCAACGGAGACCCAGTACTTC.